The entry below gives a single T cell receptor beta chain sequence along with its context. Antigen specificity is unknown. The PCR ran on 60 Vbeta and 13 Jbeta primers. Generated by immunoSEQ multiplex PCR, the TCRdb table keeps only in-frame clones and is missing some. The table includes about 180,000 clones, around 84% detected once. These data belong to a study of cytomegalovirus exposure and HLA in healthy donors. Study-wide context: Across more than 350 genotyped donors, about 80% landed in the Caucasian-associated ancestry cluster.

This CDR3 has 15 amino acids. Germline V gene sequence: CDR1 MNHEY, CDR2 SVGAGI. V lost 6 bases to trimming and J lost 4 bases, with 16 bases between them. Study-wide points: One variant, a missense change in DCLRE1C, was linked in a later analysis to TCR beta V- and J-gene trimming.

The chain is built from TRBV6-5 and TRBJ1-3, with D perhaps TRBD1 (6 bases). Specimen: PBMCs. This TCR came from a girl aged 2 to 9 in good health and CMV-seropositive. DNA for the CDR3: TGTGCCAGCAGGGCTACAGGGTTCCACGGAAACACCATATATTTT. It is translated as CASRATGFHGNTIYF.